This T cell receptor beta chain comes out of a study of identical twins. TCRdb called the 5' RACE reads again in MiXCR, with one record for every CDR3 protein. The profile shows approximately 470,000 distinct CDR3 sequences, 12% to 15% of them singletons. Findings of the study overall: The study drew conclusions from cross-sectional statistical analysis, not from following the same donors. Possibly, invariant MAIT and iNKT cells partly confounded zero-insertion analyses. Insertion counts were lower in abundant cord blood beta clonotypes, a trend that memory repertoires did not show.

At least ten counts were recorded for this clonotype. Its antigen is not known. The CDR3 sequence is 15 residues long. The V gene's germline CDR1 is SGHRS and CDR2 YFSETQ. The germline V and J ends were trimmed by 0 bases and 0 bases, with 8 bases remaining between them. These data also formed part of another study, on yellow fever vaccine responses in identical twins. Per that study: After vaccination, twins' T cell response reportedly seemed partly convergent, partly personalized.

What was sequenced was CD4+ T cells sorted from blood. The chain combines TRBV5-1 with TRBJ2-3; D gene unclear. The sequence was collected from a woman aged 18-29 years in good health. The CDR3 DNA sequence: TGCGCCAGCAGCTTGGCCGGGCGGAGCACAGATACGCAGTATTTT. Its translation is CASSLAGRSTDTQYF. Combining the CDR3 with reference TRBV5-1 and TRBJ2-3 gives the whole variable domain KAGVTQTPRYLIKTRGQQVTLSCSPISGHRSVSWYQQTPGQGLQFLFEYFSETQRNKGNFPGRFSGRQFSNSRSEMNVSTLELGDSALYLCASSLAGRSTDTQYFGPGTRLTVL.